This T cell receptor (beta chain) emerged from a study of identifying expanded T cells in peripheral blood. CDR1 is SEHNR and CDR2 is FQNEAQ in the germline V gene (reference sequence). CDR3 size: 12 residues. V was pared by 6 bases and J by 10 bases, with 15 bases between. Repertoires were generated with immunoSEQ multiplex PCR, while TCRdb's copy carries only in-frame clones and drops some. The repertoire holds some 95,000 clones, with roughly 86% as singletons. The clonotype comes from a person aged 18 to 75 in good health. The sample was blood. V is TRBV7-9 and J is TRBJ1-1; no firm D call. CDR3 sequence: CASSQTWEGAFF. Here the CDR3 DNA reads TGTGCCAGCAGTCAGACATGGGAGGGAGCTTTCTTT.